The text below deals with one TCR beta chain. Antigen: not known. Trimming removed 7 bases at V and 6 bases at J, with 11 bases between. The CDR3 is 12 amino acids. Looked up from germline, CDR1 is SEHNR and CDR2 is FQNEAQ (reference sequence). The sample is drawn from a study of blood T cells in healthy people across ages. Across the whole study: Roughly one uniquely barcoded beta molecule per two T cells was captured.

Overall study results and limits: As age increased, TCR beta diversity per million T cells fell in a roughly linear fashion.

Together with a sample-barcoded 5' primer, a J-beta primer mix was included in a second PCR lasting about 6 to 11 cycles. TCRdb re-called the 5' RACE reads with MiXCR, one entry per CDR3 protein. The sample yields over 750,000 distinct CDR3 sequences, around 25% seen once. These records were also assigned to another study, of T cells of mothers and their children. As reported in that work: The extracted RNA was employed in its entirety for cDNA synthesis, at around 1.4 ug per 15 ul.

The sample consisted of blood. The gene calls are TRBV7-9 and TRBJ2-3, with D unresolved. This receptor was identified in a boy under 18 in good health. DNA for the CDR3: TGTGCCAGCACCCAACTCGTGGATACGCAGTATTTT. Translated: CASTQLVDTQYF.